The clone carrying this T cell receptor beta chain was detected only a few times. The antigen is unknown. Germline V gene data show CDR1 as SGHVS and CDR2 as FNYEAQ. Trimming took 8 bases from V and 6 from J, leaving 13 bases between them. The CDR3 extends over 12 amino acids. This sample was taken from a study of T cell repertoires in cytomegalovirus infection. Across the whole study: It was the public TCR beta signatures that indicated both CMV infection and matching HLA type.

TCRdb reanalysed the reads using MiXCR and keeps one entry per CDR3 protein. Of roughly 920,000 distinct CDR3 sequences in the sample, 30% to 40% were seen once. The clonotype comes from a human donor in good health (CMV status not recorded). Some clones in this sample may be carry-over from other donors' samples. V gene TRBV7-6 combines with J gene TRBJ1-2, with a possible D match to TRBD1 (6 bases). The input for sequencing was cultured CD8+ T cells from PBMCs, taken from culture after CMV antigen stimulation. The CDR3 DNA follows: TGTGCCAGCTACGTCAGGGGACATGGCTACACCTTC. It yields the protein CASYVRGHGYTF. Looking up the rest from reference TRBV7-6 and TRBJ1-2 gives the full variable domain: GAGVSQSPRYKVTKRGQDVALRCDPISGHVSLYWYRQALGQGPEFLTYFNYEAQQDKSGLPNDRFSAERPEGSISTLTIQRTEQRDSAMYRCASYVRGHGYTFGSGTRLTVV.